This entry lists 23 T cell receptor beta chains sequenced from one sample in a study of blood T cell repertoires in COVID-19. The repertoire was sequenced with immunoSEQ multiplex PCR; TCRdb's copy has only in-frame clones and lacks some. The sample carries about 46,000 clones, around 83% recorded once. Sequenced sample: peripheral blood. These receptors originate from a woman older than 75 with acute or convalescent COVID-19.

As to this clone: This sample includes further DNA sequences coding for the same CDR3. This chain links TRBV5-6 with TRBJ1-2, with 8 bases identical to TRBD1. J lost 8 bases, V lost 0 bases, and 9 bases had no gene match. This CDR3 is built from 15 residues. The germline gives CDR1 SGHDT, CDR2 YYEEEE. CDR3 in amino acids: CASSLVTGVGYGYTF. The CDR3 DNA follows: TGTGCCAGCAGCTTGGTGACAGGGGTGGGCTACGGCTACACCTTC.

The chain has TRBV2 and TRBJ2-7; 7 bases are a match to TRBD2. V was clipped by 6 bases and J by 7 bases; unmatched bases: 15. Germline V gene lookup returns CDR1 SNHLY and CDR2 FYNNEI. This CDR3 is 15 amino acids long. The CDR3: CASSTELAEKREQYF. CDR3 nucleotides: TGTGCCAGCAGCACTGAGCTAGCGGAAAAGCGGGAGCAGTACTTC.

V and J are TRBV18 and TRBJ1-1, with 8 bases identical to TRBD1. Germline V gene sequence: CDR1 KGHSH, CDR2 LQKENI. J lost 1 base, V lost 2 bases, and 9 bases had no gene match. This CDR3 comprises 17 residues. The CDR3 here is CASSPSTGAISNTEAFF. CDR3 bases: TGTGCCAGCTCACCATCGACAGGGGCAATTTCGAACACTGAAGCTTTCTTT.

The chain recombines TRBV27 with TRBJ1-2, with TRBD1 as a possible D gene (6 bases). The ends were cut back, 4 bases at V and 7 bases at J, with 16 bases in the middle. The CDR3 sequence is 14 residues long. Per the germline V gene, CDR1 is MNHEY and CDR2 is SMNVEV (reference sequence). The DNA for the CDR3 is TGTGCCAGCAGTTACGTTAACAGGGCTGGTGGCTACACCTTC. It yields the protein CASSYVNRAGGYTF.

This chain uses TRBV5-4 with TRBJ1-1, with D perhaps matching TRBD1 (5 bases). V gave up 1 base and J gave up 2 bases, with 18 bases separating them. Germline CDR1 and CDR2: SGHNT and YYREEE (reference sequence). CDR3 length: 17 residues. CDR3 sequence: CASSLFDRSTVNTEAFF. The CDR3 DNA reads as TGTGCCAGCAGCTTGTTCGACAGATCAACAGTTAACACTGAAGCTTTCTTT.

The V and J genes are TRBV19 and TRBJ2-1, with 12 nucleotides matching TRBD1. The CDR3 totals 13 residues. The trim removed 8 bases at V and 15 bases at J, leaving 11 bases unmatched. The germline CDR1 and CDR2 sequences are LNHDA and SQIVND (reference sequence). CDR3 loop: CASVPGTGGHRFF. The CDR3 region has the DNA TGTGCCAGTGTGCCCGGGACAGGGGGCCATCGGTTCTTC.

As DNA, the CDR3 is TGTGCCAGTAGTATTTTGGGGGCATTGAACACTGAAGCTTTCTTT. It yields the protein CASSILGALNTEAFF. The chain employs TRBV19 and TRBJ1-1; TRBD1 is a possible D gene (6 bases). The CDR3 contains 15 residues. Trimming took 3 bases from V and 0 from J, leaving 11 bases between them. Germline loops: CDR1 LNHDA, CDR2 SQIVND (reference sequence).

The chain is built from TRBV2 and TRBJ1-6; D is possibly TRBD1 (6 bases). Germline CDR1 reads SNHLY; CDR2 reads FYNNEI. The V and J ends lost 4 bases and 8 bases respectively, with 15 bases between them. The CDR3 sequence is 15 residues long. The CDR3 loop reads CASSVRGSIDSPLHF. The CDR3 DNA is TGTGCCAGCAGTGTGAGGGGGTCAATTGATTCACCCCTCCACTTT.

This CDR3 reads CASRAGGQETQYF. CDR3 coding DNA: TGTGCCAGCCGAGCGGGGGGACAAGAGACCCAGTACTTC. V gene TRBV6-5 combines with J gene TRBJ2-5; 9 bases line up with TRBD2. Looked up from germline, CDR1 is MNHEY and CDR2 is SVGAGI. CDR3 length equals 13 residues. V was pared by 8 bases and J by 2 bases, with 3 bases of the junction left unmatched.

This chain joins TRBV3-1 (or the pseudogene TRBV3-2) and TRBJ2-3, with 7 nucleotides matching TRBD2. The ends lost 0 bases at V and 0 bases at J; junction bases unmatched: 6. Germline V gives CDR1 LGHDT, CDR2 YNNKEL (reference sequence). The CDR3 spans 17 residues. DNA of the CDR3: TGTGCCAGCAGCCAAGAATCAGCGGGGTATAGCACAGATACGCAGTATTTT. It translates to CASSQESAGYSTDTQYF.

This rearrangement joins TRBV6-2 or TRBV6-3 to TRBJ1-2, with 7 nucleotides matching TRBD1. Trimming removed 2 bases from V and 8 bases from J; junction bases left unmatched: 11. The CDR3 is made up of 15 amino acids. Germline assignment: CDR1 MNHEY and CDR2 SVGEGT. The CDR3 spells CASSYRQGGYSGYTF. In DNA, the CDR3 is TGTGCCAGCAGTTACAGACAGGGTGGGTATTCCGGCTACACCTTC.

This chain uses TRBV2 with TRBJ1-4; 8 bases map to TRBD1. With V trimmed by 3 bases and J by 8 bases, 5 bases remained unmatched. This CDR3 is 14 amino acids long. Looked up from germline, CDR1 is SNHLY and CDR2 is FYNNEI. The CDR3 sequence: CASSDRTGREKLFF. Written as DNA, the CDR3 is TGTGCCAGCAGTGACCGGACAGGGAGGGAAAAACTGTTTTTT.

This clone has more than one count but fewer than ten. The rearrangement uses TRBV18 and TRBJ2-2, with D tentatively TRBD1 (5 bases). CDR1 is KGHSH and CDR2 is LQKENI in the germline V gene. The CDR3 contains 16 residues. V was pared by 2 bases and J by 3 bases, with 13 bases between. CDR3 nucleotides: TGTGCCAGCTCACCAGCAAGGGGCCACGACACCGGGGAGCTGTTTTTT. Encoded protein: CASSPARGHDTGELFF. Together with reference TRBV18 and TRBJ2-2, the CDR3 gives the full variable domain: NAGVMQNPRHLVRRRGQEARLRCSPMKGHSHVYWYRQLPEEGLKFMVYLQKENIIDESGMPKERFSAEFPKEGPSILRIQQVVRGDSAAYFCASSPARGHDTGELFFGEGSRLTVL.

The V call is TRBV19, the J call TRBJ2-7; TRBD1 agrees at 7 bases. Looked up from germline, CDR1 is LNHDA and CDR2 is SQIVND (reference sequence). Unmatched junction bases numbered 8, after V lost 2 bases and J lost 1 base. This CDR3 comprises 16 residues. CDR3 bases: TGTGCCAGTAGTATATTGGCACAGGGGTATTCCTACGAGCAGTACTTC. Its protein is CASSILAQGYSYEQYF.

The rearrangement uses TRBV29-1 and TRBJ1-1; the D is unclear. Trimming took 4 bases from V and 4 from J, leaving 10 bases between them. The CDR3 consists of 12 residues. Germline CDR1 and CDR2: SQVTM and ANQGSEA. CDR3 region: CSVGQRSTEAFF. CDR3 bases: TGCAGCGTTGGGCAGAGGAGCACTGAAGCTTTCTTT.

This chain uses TRBV5-1 with TRBJ2-3; no firm D call. Germline V gives CDR1 SGHRS, CDR2 YFSETQ. The V end was cut by 3 bases, the J end by 2 bases, with 13 bases between. This CDR3 region has 15 residues. The CDR3 region has the DNA TGCGCCAGCAGCTCGCTAGGATCAAACACAGATACGCAGTATTTT. It encodes CASSSLGSNTDTQYF.

The chain joins TRBV6-1 to TRBJ1-1; no definite D call. The germline V gene encodes CDR1 MNHNS and CDR2 SASEGT. V was pared by 3 bases and J by 0 bases, with 11 bases between. The CDR3 loop spans 15 amino acids. Written as DNA, the CDR3 is TGTGCCAGCAGTGATGTCCGCGGGGTGAACACTGAAGCTTTCTTT. Residues: CASSDVRGVNTEAFF.

The genes are TRBV19 and TRBJ2-7; TRBD2 aligns across 12 bases. The ends lost 4 bases at V and 3 bases at J; junction bases unmatched: 7. The CDR3 runs 16 residues. Germline V gene data show CDR1 as LNHDA and CDR2 as SQIVND (reference sequence). Here the CDR3 DNA reads TGTGCCAGTAGTAAACTAGCGGGGGGACTGAACTACGAGCAGTACTTC. Amino acid sequence: CASSKLAGGLNYEQYF.

J is TRBJ1-2 and V is TRBV7-2, with a possible D match to TRBD1 (6 bases). Trimming removed 5 bases from V and 8 bases from J, with 18 bases in between. CDR1 and CDR2 from the germline V gene are SGHTA and FQGNSA. The CDR3 runs 14 residues. The CDR3 DNA reads as TGTGCCAGCAGCAGACCGGACAGTTTCCAGGGCTACACCTTC. Amino acid sequence: CASSRPDSFQGYTF.

The chain joins TRBV3-1 (or the pseudogene TRBV3-2) to TRBJ1-1, with a weak D call TRBD1 (5 bases). CDR1 and CDR2 from the germline V gene are LGHDT and YNNKEL (reference sequence). The V and J ends lost 0 bases and 3 bases respectively, with 14 bases between them. The CDR3 runs 16 residues. DNA of the CDR3: TGTGCCAGCAGCCAAGATCAGGCCAGGGAACACACTGAAGCTTTCTTT. Protein: CASSQDQAREHTEAFF.

CDR3 sequence (DNA): TGTGCCAGCACCCTGAGTTACAGTACCGGGGAGCTGTTTTTT. The encoded protein is CASTLSYSTGELFF. The rearrangement joins TRBV7-9 to TRBJ2-2; unclear D gene. With 7 bases removed from V and 5 bases from J, the gap between germline ends came to 14 bases. Germline assignment: CDR1 SEHNR and CDR2 FQNEAQ (reference sequence). This CDR3 has 14 amino acids.

V usage is TRBV9 and J usage is TRBJ2-1, with D tentatively TRBD1 (6 bases). The V end lost 5 bases, the J end lost 5 bases, and 11 bases lay between the germline ends. Germline CDR1 and CDR2: SGDLS and YYNGEE. The CDR3 sequence is 13 residues long. The CDR3 loop reads CASSFDRHNEQFF. The CDR3 coding sequence is TGTGCCAGCAGTTTTGACAGGCACAATGAGCAGTTCTTC.

The rearrangement uses TRBV27 and TRBJ1-1, with D tentatively TRBD1 (6 bases). This CDR3 region has 14 residues. V lost 2 bases to trimming and J lost 3 bases, with 10 bases between them. Germline V gives CDR1 MNHEY, CDR2 SMNVEV (reference sequence). The CDR3 nucleotides read TGTGCCAGCAGTTTACGGCCAGGGGACACTGAAGCTTTCTTT. Protein sequence: CASSLRPGDTEAFF.